This entry concerns a single TCR beta chain. The antigen remains unidentified. TCRdb used MiXCR to reprocess the 5' RACE reads, holding one entry per CDR3 protein. The sample records 30,000 to 35,000 distinct CDR3 sequences, under 30% being singletons. The sample is drawn from a study of neurological immune-mediated disorders. General observations from the study: Expanded clones shared no CDR3 amino acid sequences across subjects, suggesting private repertoires in all groups.

Germline V lookup: CDR1 KGHSH, CDR2 LQKENI. The CDR3 sequence is 17 residues long. V was trimmed by 3 bases and J by 2 bases, leaving 19 bases between them. This TCR was sampled from a man in his forties or fifties with HTLV-1-associated myelopathy (HAM/TSP). The rearrangement uses TRBV18 and TRBJ2-5; the D call may be TRBD1 or TRBD2 (5 bases each). The sample was CD4+ T cells from blood. CDR3 sequence (DNA): TGTGCCAGCTCACCTCGGGACCACCGGAGGAGTCAAGAGACCCAGTACTTC. As protein: CASSPRDHRRSQETQYF.